The T cell receptor (beta chain) under discussion was sequenced for a study of blood T cell repertoires in COVID-19. The wider study: Specimens from acute and convalescent COVID-19 originated in the United States, Italy and Spain. Sources were T cells, B-cell-depleted T cells, or PBMCs; the material itself was cDNA or gDNA.

Authors' analysis steps: Amplifying reference gene primers gave estimates of nucleated cell counts. The data were produced by immunoSEQ multiplex PCR, yet TCRdb's version contains in-frame clones alone and is incomplete. Clonal size and the V and J genes are those of that table, whereas D and trimming came from the DNA. The repertoire holds around 92,000 clones, with approximately 92% as singletons. CDR1 is SGHRS and CDR2 is YFSETQ in the germline V gene. The CDR3 is 17 residues long. The trim removed 2 bases at V and 2 bases at J, leaving 7 bases unmatched. This clone was picked up one time. This chain joins TRBV5-1 and TRBJ2-3; 11 positions match TRBD2. Sequencing was performed on peripheral blood. This sequence originates from a woman aged 80 or over with active COVID-19. CDR3 region: CASSLLPGLAATDTQYF. CDR3 DNA: TGCGCCAGCAGCTTACTCCCGGGACTAGCGGCCACAGATACGCAGTATTTT.